Included here is one T cell receptor (beta chain) sequence, with context. The identical CDR3 is also encoded by other nucleotide sequences in the sample. The source of the sample is a study of shared T cell receptors in the human thymus. This CDR3 spans 15 amino acids. Germline V gene data show CDR1 as LNHDA and CDR2 as SQIVND (reference sequence). Deletions cut 1 base from V and 3 bases from J, with 10 bases between. Here immunoSEQ multiplex PCR was the method, and the copy in TCRdb shows in-frame clones only, minus some. The table includes hundreds of thousands of clones, 80% to 90% detected once. The same sample was also used in a study of human thymus T cells. That publication notes: Resections were taken during corrective heart surgery, and the thymus tissue came from these. Related work showed strongly overlapping thymic repertoires across unrelated individuals.

This receptor was identified in a boy under two years old with a congenital heart defect. The chain couples TRBV19 to TRBJ1-5; D is unresolved. Source material: thymocytes. CDR3 nucleotides: TGTGCCAGTAGTATAGCGGGAGGGTCCAATCAGCCCCAGCATTTT. This encodes CASSIAGGSNQPQHF.